This TCR beta chain was captured in a study of Ad26.COV2.S vaccination and SARS-CoV-2 variants. This CDR3 is built from 19 residues. Sequencing used immunoSEQ multiplex PCR; TCRdb keeps in-frame clones, though not all of them. The repertoire consists of 290,000 or so clones, with more than 75% occurring once and the leading ten covering under 4%. Indicated treatment: some 20 received Ad26.COV2.S at low or high dose, single or two shots; about 5 received placebo; per-sample allocation not given. Day 63 following the first vaccine or placebo injection was when the samples were taken. This person who donated was an adult of 18-55 years in Boston. Expression of Wuhan-strain SARS-CoV-2 spike came from the Ad26 vector that formed the vaccine.

Sequencing used peripheral blood, obtained in a trial of Ad26.COV2.S vaccine versus placebo. This clonotype was obtained from a person between 18 and 65 years old who received the Ad26.COV2.S COVID-19 vaccine or a placebo. The V gene is TRBV21-1, the J gene TRBJ2-1; the table's D call, TRBD2, was not checked against the DNA. TRBV21-1 is a recognized pseudogene. CDR3 bases: TGTGCCAGCAGCACTAACAGTCCTAGCGGGAGGGAGGGGTCCAATGAGCAGTTCTTC. Its protein product is CASSTNSPSGREGSNEQFF.